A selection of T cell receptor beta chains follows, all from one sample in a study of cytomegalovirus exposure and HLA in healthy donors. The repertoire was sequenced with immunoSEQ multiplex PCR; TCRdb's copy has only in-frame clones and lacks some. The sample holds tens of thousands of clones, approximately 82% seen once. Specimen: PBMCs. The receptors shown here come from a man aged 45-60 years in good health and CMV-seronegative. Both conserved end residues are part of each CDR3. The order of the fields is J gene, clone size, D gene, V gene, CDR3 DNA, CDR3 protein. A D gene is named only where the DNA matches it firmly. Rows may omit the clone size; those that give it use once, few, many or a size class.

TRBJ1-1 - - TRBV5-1 TGCGCCAGCAGCTGGGGGACACAGAACACTGAAGCTTTCTTT CASSWGTQNTEAFF
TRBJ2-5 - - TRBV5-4 TGTGCCAGCAGCTTAACGGGGAACCAAGAGACCCAGTACTTC CASSLTGNQETQYF
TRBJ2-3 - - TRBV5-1 TGCGCCAGCAGCTTGGCGGGGAACACAGATACGCAGTATTTT CASSLAGNTDTQYF
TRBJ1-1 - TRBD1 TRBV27 TGTGCCAGCAGGATACAGGGGATCACTGAAGCTTTCTTT CASRIQGITEAFF
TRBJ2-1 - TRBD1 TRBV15 TGTGCCACCAGCAGAGACGGACAGGGTCAGGATGAGCAGTTCTTC CATSRDGQGQDEQFF
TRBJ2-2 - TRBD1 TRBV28 TGTGCCAGCGGTGATAAAGGTGGACAGGGGAGCGGGAACACCGGGGAGCTGTTTTTT CASGDKGGQGSGNTGELFF
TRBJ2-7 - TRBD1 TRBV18 TGTGCCAGCTCAGGGGACAGGGTGGAAGAGCAGTACTTC CASSGDRVEEQYF
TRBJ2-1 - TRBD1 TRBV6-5 TGTGCCAGCGGCGCGACAGGGGGCGCGAATGAGCAGTTCTTC CASGATGGANEQFF
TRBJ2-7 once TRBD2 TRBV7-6 TGTGCCAGCAGCTTAGATGCCGGGGGGGCAGGCGAGCAGTACTTC CASSLDAGGAGEQYF
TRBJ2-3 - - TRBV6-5 TGTGCCAGCAGTTACTCGGGGGCTGGGAGTGATACGCAGTATTTT CASSYSGAGSDTQYF
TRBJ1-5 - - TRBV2 TGTGCCAGCAGTGATGAGAAGGGGAATCAGCCCCAGCATTTT CASSDEKGNQPQHF
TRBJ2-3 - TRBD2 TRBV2 TGTGCCAGCAGTGATGGGCCCCCGGGACTAGCGGGGACAGATACGCAGTATTTT CASSDGPPGLAGTDTQYF
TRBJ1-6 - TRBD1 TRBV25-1 TGTGCCAGCAGTGAGCGGCTAGGACAGGACAATTCACCCCTCCACTTT CASSERLGQDNSPLHF